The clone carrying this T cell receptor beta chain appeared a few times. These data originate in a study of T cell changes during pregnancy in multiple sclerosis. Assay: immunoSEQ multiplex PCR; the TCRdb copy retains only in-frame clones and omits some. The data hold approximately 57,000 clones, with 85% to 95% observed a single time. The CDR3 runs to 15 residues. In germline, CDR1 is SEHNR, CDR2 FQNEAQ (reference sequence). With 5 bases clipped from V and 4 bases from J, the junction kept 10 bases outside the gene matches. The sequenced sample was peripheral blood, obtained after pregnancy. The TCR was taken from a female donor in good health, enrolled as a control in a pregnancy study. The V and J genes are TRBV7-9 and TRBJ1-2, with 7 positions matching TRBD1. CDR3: CASSPPGTAVYGYTF. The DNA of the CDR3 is TGTGCCAGCAGCCCTCCCGGGACAGCCGTCTATGGCTACACCTTC.